This passage covers 15 T cell receptor beta chains from one sample sequenced in a study of cytomegalovirus exposure and HLA in healthy donors. Amplification used 60 Vbeta primers and 13 Jbeta primers. Profiling relied on immunoSEQ multiplex PCR, and the TCRdb table lists in-frame clones only, not all of them. The sample shows about 190,000 clones, almost 80% of them seen only once. What was sequenced was PBMCs. Every receptor here comes from a woman aged 18-29 years in good health and CMV-seronegative.

This clone was found once. The rearrangement links TRBV2 to TRBJ2-5; 7 bases line up with TRBD1. Germline assignment: CDR1 SNHLY and CDR2 FYNNEI. After removal of 2 bases from V and 2 bases from J, the junction contained 5 bases not matched to a gene. CDR3 length equals 15 residues. This CDR3 is CASSETGTAQETQYF. CDR3 in DNA: TGTGCCAGCAGTGAAACCGGGACAGCTCAAGAGACCCAGTACTTC. Supplemented by reference TRBV2 and TRBJ2-5, the full variable domain reads EPEVTQTPSHQVTQMGQEVILRCVPISNHLYFYWYRQILGQKVEFLVSFYNNEISEKSEIFDDQFSVERPDGSNFTLKIRSTKLEDSAMYFCASSETGTAQETQYFGPGTRLLVL.

CDR3 DNA sequence: TGTGCCAGCAGTGAGTCCATAGGCAGGCCAAATTCACCCCTCCACTTT. It specifies CASSESIGRPNSPLHF. The chain has TRBV6-1 and TRBJ1-6; D not certain. CDR3 size: 16 residues. V shed 3 bases and J shed 7 bases, with 16 bases lying between them. Germline V gene lookup returns CDR1 MNHNS and CDR2 SASEGT.

With respect to this clone: Different DNA sequences within this sample yield the same CDR3. This chain links TRBV7-9 with TRBJ1-2; perhaps TRBD1 as D (6 bases). CDR1 and CDR2 from the germline V gene are SEHNR and FQNEAQ (reference sequence). The CDR3 totals 12 residues. The germline V and J ends were trimmed by 5 bases and 8 bases, with 12 bases remaining between them. The CDR3: CASSPTGSGYTF. As DNA, the CDR3 is TGTGCCAGCAGCCCGACAGGATCCGGCTACACCTTC.

This clone appeared a single time. The DNA of the CDR3 is TGTGCCAGCAGCTACAGGGTGAACCTCCCGACCATCAACTACGAGCAGTACTTC. This translates into CASSYRVNLPTINYEQYF. The chain combines TRBV21-1 with TRBJ2-7; the table gives TRBD1 as D, unverified against the DNA. TRBV21-1 is marked as a pseudogene. CDR3 length equals 18 residues.

The chain recombines TRBV7-2 with TRBJ1-1, with D possibly matching TRBD1 (6 bases). V was cut by 1 base and J by 1 base, with 10 bases left in between. The CDR3 covers 15 residues. CDR1 is SGHTA, CDR2 FQGNSA, per germline. CDR3: CASSLVRGRNTEAFF. For the CDR3, the DNA is TGTGCCAGCAGCTTAGTGAGGGGGAGGAACACTGAAGCTTTCTTT. Based on the CDR3 plus reference TRBV7-2 and TRBJ1-1, the full variable domain is GAGVSQSPSNKVTEKGKDVELRCDPISGHTALYWYRQSLGQGLEFLIYFQGNSAPDKSGLPSDRFSAERTGGSVSTLTIQRTQQEDSAVYLCASSLVRGRNTEAFFGQGTRLTVV.

The V and J genes are TRBV7-2 and TRBJ2-1; 12 bases line up with TRBD2. The CDR3 length is 16 residues. J gave up 4 bases and V 4 bases, and 5 bases lay outside the gene matches. CDR1 is SGHTA and CDR2 is FQGNSA in the germline V gene. CDR3 protein: CASSSIGTSGYNEQFF. Written as DNA, the CDR3 is TGTGCCAGCAGCTCAATAGGGACTAGCGGGTACAATGAGCAGTTCTTC. Filled out from reference TRBV7-2 and TRBJ2-1, the complete variable domain reads GAGVSQSPSNKVTEKGKDVELRCDPISGHTALYWYRQSLGQGLEFLIYFQGNSAPDKSGLPSDRFSAERTGGSVSTLTIQRTQQEDSAVYLCASSSIGTSGYNEQFFGPGTRLTVL.

The gene calls are TRBV27 and TRBJ2-7; D uncertain. Trimming left V 4 bases short and J 7 bases short, with 14 bases between. Germline loops: CDR1 MNHEY, CDR2 SMNVEV (reference sequence). CDR3 length: 13 amino acids. CDR3 sequence reads: CASSYPVPREQYF. CDR3 sequence (DNA): TGTGCCAGCAGTTACCCGGTCCCCAGGGAGCAGTACTTC.

The V call is TRBV5-4, the J call TRBJ2-5, with D uncertain. The CDR3 runs 13 residues. V was shortened by 4 bases and J by 4 bases, with 11 bases between the two germline ends. Germline values: CDR1 SGHNT, CDR2 YYREEE (reference sequence). The CDR3 bases are TGTGCCAGCAGCGTCCCCGCCGGAGAGACCCAGTACTTC. It codes for CASSVPAGETQYF.

The chain uses TRBV30 and TRBJ1-1; 11 nucleotides align to TRBD1. With 3 bases clipped from V and 4 bases from J, the junction kept 10 bases outside the gene matches. The germline CDR1 and CDR2 sequences are GTSNPN and SVGIG (reference sequence). This CDR3 is 16 amino acids long. The CDR3 DNA is TGTGCCTGGAGGGACAGGGGGCCGGTATGGGCCACTGAAGCTTTCTTT. Amino acids: CAWRDRGPVWATEAFF.

This clone was seen more than once but under ten times. The V and J genes are TRBV5-6 and TRBJ2-3, with TRBD1 identical over 9 bases. The CDR3 length is 15 residues. The J segment lost 4 bases and the V segment lost 4 bases, leaving 7 bases of the junction unmatched. Germline loops: CDR1 SGHDT, CDR2 YYEEEE. The CDR3 protein is CASSPTGGASDTQYF. CDR3 DNA: TGTGCCAGCAGCCCCACAGGGGGCGCATCAGATACGCAGTATTTT.

The chain has TRBV7-6 and TRBJ2-2; 9 bases are shared with TRBD1. The CDR3 has 15 amino acids. Trimming at V came to 6 bases and at J to 3 bases, leaving 5 bases not matched to a gene. Germline CDR1 and CDR2: SGHVS and FNYEAQ. CDR3 sequence: CASSPGTGYTGELFF. The CDR3 DNA sequence: TGTGCCAGCAGTCCCGGGACAGGGTACACCGGGGAGCTGTTTTTT.

V usage is TRBV7-2 and J usage is TRBJ1-5; D perhaps matches TRBD1 (6 bases). V was clipped by 6 bases and J by 5 bases, with 14 bases between them. The germline CDR1 and CDR2 sequences are SGHTA and FQGNSA. This CDR3 spans 14 amino acids. The CDR3 loop reads CASRPRGQDQPQHF. The CDR3 nucleotides are TGTGCCAGCAGACCGCGGGGGCAGGATCAGCCCCAGCATTTT.

The rearrangement joins TRBV11-2 to TRBJ2-5, with 8 bases lining up with TRBD1. V lost 1 base to trimming and J lost 5 bases; unmatched junction nucleotides: 9. The length of the CDR3 is 16 residues. The V gene's germline CDR1 is SGHAT and CDR2 FQNNGV. The DNA of the CDR3 is TGTGCCAGCAGCTTAGTCGGACAGGGCGCATGGGAGACCCAGTACTTC. It is translated as CASSLVGQGAWETQYF.

The chain carries TRBV7-9 and TRBJ1-6, with D uncertain. Germline values: CDR1 SEHNR, CDR2 FQNEAQ (reference sequence). This CDR3 comprises 15 residues. Trimming cost V 5 bases and J 1 base, with 9 bases left between them. The chain's CDR3 is CASSLDGSYNSPLHF. In DNA form, the CDR3 reads TGTGCCAGCAGCCTAGACGGTTCCTATAATTCACCCCTCCACTTT.

J is TRBJ2-1 and V is TRBV28, with D perhaps TRBD1 (6 bases). In germline, CDR1 is MDHEN, CDR2 SYDVKM. V lost 10 bases and J lost 8, with 12 bases in between. CDR3 length: 11 amino acids. This chain's CDR3 is CAIQGGYEQFF. The CDR3 DNA is TGTGCCATCCAAGGGGGTTATGAGCAGTTCTTC.